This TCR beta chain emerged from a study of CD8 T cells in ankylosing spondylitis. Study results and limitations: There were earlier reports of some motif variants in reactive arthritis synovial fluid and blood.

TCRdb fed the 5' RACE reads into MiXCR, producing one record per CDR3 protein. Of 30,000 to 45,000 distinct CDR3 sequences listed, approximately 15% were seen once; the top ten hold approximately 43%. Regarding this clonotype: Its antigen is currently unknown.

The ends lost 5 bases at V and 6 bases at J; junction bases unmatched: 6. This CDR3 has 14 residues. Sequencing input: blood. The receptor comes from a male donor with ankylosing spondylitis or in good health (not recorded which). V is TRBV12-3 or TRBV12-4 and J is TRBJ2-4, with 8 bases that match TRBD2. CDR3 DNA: TGTGCCAGCAGTCCAGGACTAGCACCAAACATTCAGTACTTC. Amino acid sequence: CASSPGLAPNIQYF.